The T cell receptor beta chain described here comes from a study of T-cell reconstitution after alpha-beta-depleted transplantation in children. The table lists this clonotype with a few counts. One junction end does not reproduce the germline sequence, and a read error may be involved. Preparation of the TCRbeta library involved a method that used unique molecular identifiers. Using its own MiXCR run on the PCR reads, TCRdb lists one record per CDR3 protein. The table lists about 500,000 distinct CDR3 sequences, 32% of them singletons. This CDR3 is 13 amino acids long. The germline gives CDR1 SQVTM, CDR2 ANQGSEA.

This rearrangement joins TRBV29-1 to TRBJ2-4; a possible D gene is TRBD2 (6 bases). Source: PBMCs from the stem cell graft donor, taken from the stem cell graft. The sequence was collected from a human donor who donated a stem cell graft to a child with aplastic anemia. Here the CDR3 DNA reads TGCAGCGTCCGACTAGGGAACAAAAACAGTCAGTACTTC. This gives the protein CSVRLGNKNSQYF. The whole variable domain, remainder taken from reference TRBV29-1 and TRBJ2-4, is SAVISQKPSRDICQRGTSLTIQCQVDSQVTMMFWYRQQPGQSLTLIATANQGSEATYESGFVIDKFPISRPNLTFSTLTVSNMSPEDSSIYLCSVRLGNKNSQYFGAGTRLSVL.